This paragraph covers one T cell receptor beta chain sequence. The ends were cut back, 5 bases at V and 4 bases at J, with 17 bases in the middle. Germline V CDR1 and CDR2: SGHAT, FQNNGV. This CDR3 comprises 15 residues. Researchers prepared the TCRbeta library using unique molecular identifiers, the study reports. Via MiXCR, TCRdb re-called the PCR reads, giving one row per CDR3 protein. This sample has hundreds of thousands of distinct CDR3 sequences, with about 9.5% found just once. These data are taken from a study of T-cell reconstitution after alpha-beta-depleted transplantation in children. The chain carries TRBV11-2 and TRBJ2-5, with a weak D call TRBD2 (7 bases). The sequencing used PBMCs from the stem cell graft donor, collected from the stem cell graft. The clonotype was recovered from a human donor who donated a stem cell graft to a child with acute lymphoblastic leukemia. CDR3 nucleotides: TGTGCCAGCAGCCCAAGTAGCCGGGGGGCAGAGACCCAGTACTTC. Encoded protein: CASSPSSRGAETQYF.